Below, 28 T cell receptor beta chains from the same sample are listed, as sequenced in a study of blood T cell repertoires in COVID-19. Profiled with immunoSEQ multiplex PCR; TCRdb holds only in-frame clones, not every one. This sample has 80,000 or so clones, with around 84% found just once. Sequenced sample: peripheral blood. The source is a man aged 55-75 years with COVID-19, enrolled during active disease.

The gene calls are TRBV7-2 and TRBJ1-2; 10 positions match TRBD1. Germline values: CDR1 SGHTA, CDR2 FQGNSA. Losses at the gene ends were 3 bases for V and 6 bases for J; bases not matched to a gene: 7. CDR3 size: 15 residues. The CDR3 sequence is CASSFAPGQGNGYTF. The CDR3 nucleotides read TGTGCCAGCAGCTTTGCTCCGGGACAGGGGAATGGCTACACCTTC.

The V gene is TRBV12-3 or TRBV12-4, the J gene TRBJ1-2; 7 bases agree with TRBD1. The CDR3 length is 13 residues. With 11 bases clipped from V and 8 bases from J, the junction kept 14 bases outside the gene matches. CDR3: CAGRQGRLSGYTF. CDR3 coding DNA: TGTGCCGGTCGACAGGGCCGCCTTTCGGGCTACACCTTC.

V and J are TRBV30 and TRBJ2-1, with 7 bases aligning to TRBD2. This CDR3 spans 13 amino acids. CDR1 GTSNPN and CDR2 SVGIG come from the germline V gene (reference sequence). V was pared by 2 bases and J by 12 bases, with 10 bases of the junction left unmatched. CDR3 residues: CAWSRGDGPTQFF. The DNA of the CDR3 is TGTGCCTGGAGTCGGGGGGACGGACCGACGCAGTTCTTC.

The chain links TRBV6-5 to TRBJ2-2; TRBD1 aligns across 12 bases. Germline V gene lookup returns CDR1 MNHEY and CDR2 SVGAGI. Unmatched junction bases numbered 4, after V lost 8 bases and J lost 6 bases. This CDR3 is built from 14 residues. The CDR3: CASGGQGAPGELFF. The CDR3 DNA sequence: TGTGCCAGCGGGGGACAGGGGGCGCCCGGGGAGCTGTTTTTT.

The V and J genes are TRBV6-1 and TRBJ1-2; 10 positions agree with TRBD1. Unmatched junction bases numbered 10, after V lost 2 bases and J lost 7 bases. This CDR3 spans 16 amino acids. The germline V gene has CDR1 MNHNS and CDR2 SASEGT. The CDR3 DNA sequence: TGTGCCAGCAGTGAATTAACGGGACAGGGGATCGCTGGCTACACCTTC. It codes for CASSELTGQGIAGYTF.

The sample holds one count of this clone. The genes are TRBV28 and TRBJ2-7; D perhaps matches TRBD2 (6 bases). Trimming took 5 bases from V and 5 from J, leaving 10 bases between them. The CDR3 contains 12 residues. Per germline, CDR1 MDHEN and CDR2 SYDVKM. The CDR3 region has the DNA TGTGCCAGCAGTGTCCCGGGAGACGAGCAGTACTTC. It specifies CASSVPGDEQYF.

The CDR3 is CASSPPASGSGETQYF. The CDR3 region has the DNA TGTGCCAGCTCACCTCCGGCTAGCGGGAGCGGAGAGACCCAGTACTTC. The chain couples TRBV18 to TRBJ2-5, with 10 bases matching TRBD2. The germline V gene has CDR1 KGHSH and CDR2 LQKENI. The CDR3 runs 16 residues. V shed 3 bases and J 4 bases; nucleotides not matched to a gene: 8. The variable domain in full, with the rest retrieved from reference TRBV18 and TRBJ2-5, is NAGVMQNPRHLVRRRGQEARLRCSPMKGHSHVYWYRQLPEEGLKFMVYLQKENIIDESGMPKERFSAEFPKEGPSILRIQQVVRGDSAAYFCASSPPASGSGETQYFGPGTRLLVL.

This chain links TRBV12-3 or TRBV12-4 with TRBJ1-2, with D perhaps TRBD1 (5 bases). Trimming stripped 3 bases from V and 3 bases from J, with 8 bases between. The CDR3 covers 13 residues. The CDR3 region has the DNA TGTGCCAGCAGTTTGGGCAGGGACTATGGCTACACCTTC. Residues: CASSLGRDYGYTF.

V and J are TRBV6-6 and TRBJ1-1; 9 bases line up with TRBD1. CDR3 length equals 13 residues. The V segment lost 7 bases and the J segment 5 bases; nucleotides outside the gene matches: 5. Germline V gene lookup returns CDR1 MNHNY and CDR2 SVGAGI (reference sequence). The CDR3, as DNA: TGTGCCAGCATCACAGGGGGCGGTACTGAAGCTTTCTTT. Its protein product is CASITGGGTEAFF.

This clone was seen a few times. The chain recombines TRBV30 with TRBJ1-5, with D perhaps matching TRBD1 (6 bases). Germline CDR1 GTSNPN, CDR2 SVGIG (reference sequence). V dropped 3 bases and J dropped 3 bases, with 18 bases sitting between them. There are 16 residues in the CDR3. The CDR3: CAWSAGTPMDNQPQHF. CDR3 sequence (DNA): TGTGCCTGGAGCGCCGGGACACCGATGGACAATCAGCCCCAGCATTTT.

The rearrangement links TRBV5-1 to TRBJ1-2, with 10 bases lining up with TRBD1. The germline gives CDR1 SGHRS, CDR2 YFSETQ. With V trimmed by 4 bases and J by 6 bases, 9 bases remained unmatched. CDR3 length: 15 residues. CDR3 coding DNA: TGCGCCAGCAGCCTCCGGACAGGGGGGTGGGATGGCTACACCTTC. This codes for CASSLRTGGWDGYTF.

The V gene is TRBV5-1, the J gene TRBJ2-2, with a possible D match to TRBD1 (5 bases). The CDR3 consists of 14 residues. V was clipped by 0 bases and J by 7 bases, with 10 bases between them. Germline V CDR1 and CDR2: SGHRS, YFSETQ. The CDR3 region is CASSLEGLDGELFF. As DNA, the CDR3 is TGCGCCAGCAGCTTGGAGGGGTTGGACGGGGAGCTGTTTTTT.

The chain links TRBV6-4 to TRBJ2-2; a possible D gene is TRBD1 (6 bases). The CDR3 is 16 amino acids. Trimming took off 8 bases at V and 6 bases at J, with 22 bases between the two ends. The germline CDR1 and CDR2 sequences are MRHNA and SNTAGT. The CDR3 DNA sequence: TGTGCCAGCCGCACGACACAGGGCGGAGAAGCCGGGGAGCTGTTTTTT. Protein sequence: CASRTTQGGEAGELFF.

The rearrangement links TRBV9 to TRBJ1-4, with 7 bases that match TRBD1. Germline V gene sequence: CDR1 SGDLS, CDR2 YYNGEE. J lost 5 bases, V lost 0 bases, and 4 bases had no gene match. CDR3 length: 15 residues. CDR3: CASSVEGQKNEKLFF. For the CDR3, the DNA is TGTGCCAGCAGCGTAGAGGGACAGAAAAATGAAAAACTGTTTTTT.

The V gene is TRBV6-4, the J gene TRBJ1-6, with TRBD1 matching 7 bases. The CDR3 totals 15 residues. With 2 bases clipped from V and 7 bases from J, the junction kept 5 bases outside the gene matches. Germline-derived CDR1 and CDR2 are MRHNA and SNTAGT. CDR3 loop: CASSDRGGVNSPLHF. The CDR3 DNA follows: TGTGCCAGCAGTGACAGAGGGGGCGTAAATTCACCCCTCCACTTT.

The V gene is TRBV30, the J gene TRBJ1-6; 7 bases line up with TRBD1. Germline CDR1 GTSNPN, CDR2 SVGIG (reference sequence). The V segment lost 5 bases and the J segment 10 bases; nucleotides outside the gene matches: 5. The CDR3 sequence is 12 residues long. The CDR3 DNA follows: TGTGCCTGGCGGACAGGAACCTCACCCCTCCACTTT. Translating gives CAWRTGTSPLHF.

V gene TRBV7-9 combines with J gene TRBJ1-3; tentative D call: TRBD1 (6 bases). The CDR3 loop spans 16 amino acids. V gave up 5 bases and J gave up 4 bases, with 18 bases separating them. Germline lookup yields CDR1 SEHNR and CDR2 FQNEAQ (reference sequence). For the CDR3, the DNA is TGTGCCAGCAGCGCCCCCGGGACATTTGGAGGAAACACCATATATTTT. Amino acid sequence: CASSAPGTFGGNTIYF.

This clone was seen at least ten times. The genes are TRBV2 and TRBJ2-5, with TRBD2 matching over 8 bases. The CDR3 has 13 residues. Germline V gene sequence: CDR1 SNHLY, CDR2 FYNNEI. V was pared by 6 bases and J by 3 bases, with 3 bases of the junction left unmatched. CDR3 loop: CASRRGLEETQYF. CDR3 DNA sequence: TGTGCCAGCAGGAGGGGACTAGAAGAGACCCAGTACTTC.

This clone was observed a few times. The chain employs TRBV28 and TRBJ1-4; possibly TRBD1 for D (6 bases). Germline V gene lookup returns CDR1 MDHEN and CDR2 SYDVKM. V lost 0 bases and J 7 bases, leaving 12 bases between the germline ends. The CDR3 runs to 15 residues. CDR3 residues: CASSLWGAVAEKLFF. CDR3 DNA: TGTGCCAGCAGTTTATGGGGGGCGGTCGCTGAAAAACTGTTTTTT.

J is TRBJ2-7 and V is TRBV2; D possibly corresponds to TRBD1 (6 bases). The germline CDR1 and CDR2 sequences are SNHLY and FYNNEI. The CDR3 is 14 residues long. V was trimmed by 6 bases and J by 1 base, leaving 13 bases between them. The CDR3: CASSPGQLSYEQYF. The CDR3 DNA sequence: TGTGCCAGCAGCCCTGGACAGTTGTCCTACGAGCAGTACTTC.

The chain has TRBV7-9 and TRBJ2-1; possible D gene TRBD1, 5 bases. Looked up from germline, CDR1 is SEHNR and CDR2 is FQNEAQ (reference sequence). The CDR3 contains 16 residues. Trimming stripped 6 bases from V and 6 bases from J, with 21 bases between. This CDR3 reads CASRSRVGQVGNEQFF. In nucleotides, the CDR3 is TGTGCCAGCAGATCTCGTGTTGGACAAGTGGGCAATGAGCAGTTCTTC.

The J gene is TRBJ2-5, the V gene TRBV15; TRBD2 might be the D (5 bases). Trimming took off 0 bases at V and 3 bases at J, with 11 bases between the two ends. The CDR3 is 15 amino acids. The V gene's germline CDR1 is LNHNV and CDR2 YYDKDF (reference sequence). This chain's CDR3 is CATSRDPSREETQYF. The CDR3 coding sequence is TGTGCCACCAGCAGAGATCCCTCGCGGGAAGAGACCCAGTACTTC.

For the CDR3, the DNA is TGCGCCAGCCGGTCGCCAGGGGGGCGCTACGAGCAGTACTTC. Protein product: CASRSPGGRYEQYF. V is TRBV5-1 and J is TRBJ2-7, with D perhaps TRBD1 (7 bases). This CDR3 is built from 14 residues. CDR1 and CDR2 from the germline V gene are SGHRS and YFSETQ. V was trimmed by 7 bases and J by 3 bases, leaving 17 bases between them. The complete variable domain, with remaining parts taken from reference TRBV5-1 and TRBJ2-7, reads KAGVTQTPRYLIKTRGQQVTLSCSPISGHRSVSWYQQTPGQGLQFLFEYFSETQRNKGNFPGRFSGRQFSNSRSEMNVSTLELGDSALYLCASRSPGGRYEQYFGPGTRLTVT.

The V gene is TRBV3-1 (or the pseudogene TRBV3-2), the J gene TRBJ1-2, with 7 positions matching TRBD1. With 4 bases clipped from V and 4 bases from J, the junction kept 9 bases outside the gene matches. The CDR3 extends over 15 amino acids. Germline CDR1 is LGHDT and CDR2 is YNNKEL (reference sequence). The CDR3 bases are TGTGCCAGCAGCCCCGGCGGGACAGACCGCTATGGCTACACCTTC. Its protein is CASSPGGTDRYGYTF.

This sequence joins TRBV5-4 and TRBJ2-1; tentatively, D is TRBD1 (6 bases). V shed 4 bases and J shed 4 bases, with 18 bases lying between them. The CDR3 runs 16 residues. From germline, CDR1 is SGHNT and CDR2 YYREEE (reference sequence). The CDR3 DNA follows: TGTGCCAGCAGCCACCCCGGGGACACTCTTTACAATGAGCAGTTCTTC. It yields the protein CASSHPGDTLYNEQFF.

This clone was detected only once. One end of the junction is discordant with germline, which a read error may explain. V and J are TRBV6-1 and TRBJ2-2; 8 positions agree with TRBD2. Germline V CDR1 and CDR2: MNHNS, SASEGT. The CDR3 consists of 16 residues. The DNA of the CDR3 is TGTGCCAGCAGTGAAGGCCGACTAGCGAATACCGGGGAGCTGTTTTTT. It encodes CASSEGRLANTGELFF.

The rearrangement joins TRBV19 to TRBJ2-5, with D perhaps matching TRBD1 (6 bases). The CDR3 extends over 19 amino acids. Germline V lookup: CDR1 LNHDA, CDR2 SQIVND (reference sequence). Trimming removed 3 bases at V and 3 bases at J, with 26 bases between. Here the CDR3 DNA reads TGTGCCAGTAGTATTGAAGGGATAGGTCGGACGAAGGGGGAAGAGACCCAGTACTTC. Protein: CASSIEGIGRTKGEETQYF.

This chain uses TRBV30 with TRBJ2-6; 8 bases map to TRBD1. V was pared by 0 bases and J by 0 bases, with 10 bases of the junction left unmatched. CDR3 length: 19 residues. Per germline, CDR1 GTSNPN and CDR2 SVGIG (reference sequence). The CDR3 loop is CAWSVSRGPRASGANVLTF. DNA of the CDR3: TGTGCCTGGAGTGTATCCAGGGGGCCTCGAGCCTCTGGGGCCAACGTCCTGACTTTC.